This TCR beta chain was profiled in a study of T cell repertoires in cytomegalovirus infection. Across the study: TCR beta signatures that were public indicated CMV infection and matching HLA type.

A single record per CDR3 protein comes from TCRdb applying MiXCR to the reads. The sample yields roughly 640,000 distinct CDR3 sequences, 20% to 30% seen once. Regarding the study as a whole: The study found HLA-C-restricted CMV-specific TCR beta clonotypes dominating the ex vivo response.

This clonotype was detected only a few times. Antigen unknown. The length of the CDR3 is 15 residues. Trimming shortened V by 2 bases and J by 3 bases, and 11 bases separated the two germline ends. This clonotype originated in a human donor in good health (CMV status not recorded). Some clones in this sample may be carry-over from other donors' samples. The chain joins TRBV12-3 or TRBV12-4 to TRBJ1-5; no reliable D call. Sequences were obtained from CD8+ T cells from PBMCs. CDR3 in DNA: TGTGCCAGCAGTTTATTCGAGGTCCCCAATCAGCCCCAGCATTTT. Translated: CASSLFEVPNQPQHF.